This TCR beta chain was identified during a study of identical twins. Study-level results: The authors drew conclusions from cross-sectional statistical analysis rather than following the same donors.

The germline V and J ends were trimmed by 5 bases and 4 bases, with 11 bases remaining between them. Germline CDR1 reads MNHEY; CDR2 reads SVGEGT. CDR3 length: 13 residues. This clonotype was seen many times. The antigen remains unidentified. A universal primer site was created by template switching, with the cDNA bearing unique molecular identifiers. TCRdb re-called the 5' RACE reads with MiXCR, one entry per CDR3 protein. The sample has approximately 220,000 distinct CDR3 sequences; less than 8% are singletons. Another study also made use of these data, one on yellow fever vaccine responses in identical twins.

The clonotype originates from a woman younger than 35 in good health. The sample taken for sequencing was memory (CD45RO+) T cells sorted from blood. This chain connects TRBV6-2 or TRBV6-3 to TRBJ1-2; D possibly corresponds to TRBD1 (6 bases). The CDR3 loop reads CASSPGTSYGYTF. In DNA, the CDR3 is TGTGCCAGCAGTCCCGGGACAAGCTATGGCTACACCTTC.